One sample yielded the 22 T cell receptor beta chains listed below, sequenced in a study of T cell clonality in common variable immunodeficiency. Clones were read by immunoSEQ multiplex PCR, and TCRdb kept only the in-frame ones, dropping some. The sample is made up of tens of thousands of clones, none counted only once. Material: peripheral blood mononuclear cells. These receptors all stem from a person aged 18-70 years in good health.

This clone appeared many times. The CDR3 end is not reached by the read, which stops 3 residues before it; the germline J gene fills it in. The chain recombines TRBV19 with TRBJ2-2; possibly TRBD2 for D (5 bases). Looked up from germline, CDR1 is LNHDA and CDR2 is SQIVND (reference sequence). The CDR3 covers 14 residues. The V end lost 4 bases, the J end lost 3 bases, and 9 bases lay between the germline ends. The covered CDR3 bases are TGTGCCAGTAGTAGGGGAGCGGACACCGGGGAG. This gives the protein CASSRGADTGE. The whole CDR3 reads CASSRGADTGELFF. The full variable domain, with the rest looked up from reference TRBV19 and TRBJ2-2, is DGGITQSPKYLFRKEGQNVTLSCEQNLNHDAMYWYRQDPGQGLRLIYYSQIVNDFQKGDIAEGYSVSREKKESFPLTVTSAQKNPTAFYLCASSRGADTGELFFGEGSRLTVL.

In its sample, this clone was seen many times. The read is 3 residues too short to cover the CDR3 end, so that end is filled in from the germline J gene. V usage is TRBV5-4 and J usage is TRBJ1-2, with 8 nucleotides matching TRBD1. Looked up from germline, CDR1 is SGHNT and CDR2 is YYREEE (reference sequence). V dropped 7 bases and J dropped 7; count of bases not matched to a gene: 9. This CDR3 spans 13 amino acids. CDR3 sequence: CASPIGQGGGYTF. CDR3 DNA (partial): TGTGCCAGCCCCATTGGACAGGGTGGTGGC.

This clone was counted ten times or more. Read sequence stops 3 residues before the CDR3 end, and the germline J gene provides the missing end. The rearrangement links TRBV9 to TRBJ2-7; no clear D gene. CDR3 length: 15 residues. V was clipped by 4 bases and J by 4 bases, with 18 bases between them. CDR1 is SGDLS and CDR2 is YYNGEE in the germline V gene. The CDR3 DNA, read in part, is TGTGCCAGCAGCCCAGCCGGGTCCACAACGTACGAG. This encodes CASSPAGSTTYE. The whole CDR3 region reads CASSPAGSTTYEQYF.

This clone was found many times. Read data end 3 residues before the CDR3 end; the end is taken from the germline J gene. The chain recombines TRBV6-2 or TRBV6-3 with TRBJ2-3, with 7 bases lining up with TRBD2. The germline V gene has CDR1 MNHEY and CDR2 SVGEGT. The CDR3 loop spans 15 amino acids. The V segment lost 4 bases and the J segment 0 bases; nucleotides outside the gene matches: 4. The covered CDR3 bases are TGTGCCAGCAGTTGGATTAGCGGGAGCACAGATACG. It codes for CASSWISGSTDT. The full CDR3 reads CASSWISGSTDTQYF.

This clone was found many times. The read terminates 3 residues ahead of where the CDR3 ends, so the germline J gene completes it. J is TRBJ2-5 and V is TRBV11-2; D possibly corresponds to TRBD2 (5 bases). Germline CDR1 is SGHAT and CDR2 is FQNNGV. The CDR3 is 15 amino acids. Trimming removed 2 bases at V and 5 bases at J, with 15 bases between. Incomplete CDR3 DNA: TGTGCCAGCAGCTTACACGGGGTTAGCGCGGAGACC. Translation: CASSLHGVSAET. The complete CDR3 sequence is CASSLHGVSAETQYF.

This clone appeared many times. The CDR3 end falls 3 residues outside the read, so it is completed with the germline J gene. This sequence joins TRBV5-1 and TRBJ1-1; TRBD1 aligns across 9 bases. CDR3 length equals 14 residues. J was trimmed by 4 bases and V by 4 bases; bases with no gene match: 5. Per the germline V gene, CDR1 is SGHRS and CDR2 is YFSETQ. CDR3 DNA, as far as it was read: TGCGCCAGCAGCGTAGGGGGACAGGGCACTGAA. Translating gives CASSVGGQGTE. The whole CDR3 reads CASSVGGQGTEAFF.

The table lists this clone with many counts. With the read ending 3 residues before the CDR3 end, the germline J gene is used to fill in that end. The chain joins TRBV19 to TRBJ2-2; 9 bases align to TRBD2. V trimming: 8 bases; J trimming: 5 bases; junction bases outside the gene matches: 9. Germline V gene lookup returns CDR1 LNHDA and CDR2 SQIVND (reference sequence). The length of the CDR3 is 15 residues. CDR3 DNA (partial): TGTGCCAGTGGCCTTAGCGGGAGTGGGACCGGGGAG. Translating it yields CASGLSGSGTGE. The full-length CDR3 reads as CASGLSGSGTGELFF.

This clone was seen many times. The sequenced fragment ends 3 residues before the CDR3 boundary, so the rest is inferred from the germline J gene. V is TRBV4-2 and J is TRBJ2-1; TRBD2 matches at 10 bases. V lost 0 bases and J lost 7; bases outside the gene matches: 6. CDR3 size: 16 residues. The V gene's germline CDR1 is LGHNA and CDR2 YNFKEQ. CDR3 bases read: TGTGCCAGCAGCCAAGAGGCTAGCGGGAGTGCAAATGAG. Its protein product is CASSQEASGSANE. The entire CDR3 protein is CASSQEASGSANEQFF.

Only a few counts were recorded for this clone. CDR3 DNA, as far as it was read: TGTGCCAGCAGTGCACAAATTCTAGCGGGGGTATCCTACGAG. Residues: CASSAQILAGVSYE. The full CDR3 protein reads CASSAQILAGVSYEQYF. The chain employs TRBV2 and TRBJ2-7, with 10 positions matching TRBD2. The CDR3 is cut off 3 residues early in the read; its end comes from the germline J gene. Germline CDR1 reads SNHLY; CDR2 reads FYNNEI. This CDR3 is 17 amino acids long. With 4 bases clipped from V and 1 base from J, the junction kept 10 bases outside the gene matches. The whole variable domain, remainder taken from reference TRBV2 and TRBJ2-7, is EPEVTQTPSHQVTQMGQEVILRCVPISNHLYFYWYRQILGQKVEFLVSFYNNEISEKSEIFDDQFSVERPDGSNFTLKIRSTKLEDSAMYFCASSAQILAGVSYEQYFGPGTRLTVT.

This clone was observed at least ten times. The sequence runs out 3 residues before the end of the CDR3; the remainder is reconstructed from the germline J gene. This chain connects TRBV19 to TRBJ1-3; no clear D gene. The CDR3 extends over 16 amino acids. Germline loops: CDR1 LNHDA, CDR2 SQIVND (reference sequence). Trimming cost V 7 bases and J 0 bases, with 16 bases left between them. The CDR3 region is CASTAGRPLSGNTIYF. CDR3 bases read: TGTGCCAGTACTGCGGGGAGGCCTCTCTCTGGAAACACC.

This clone has a count of ten or more. From the germline J gene comes the end of the CDR3, since the read stops 3 residues before it. The chain carries TRBV4-1 and TRBJ2-1, with 14 bases that match TRBD2. The CDR3 totals 18 residues. J lost 7 bases, V lost 5 bases, and 13 bases had no gene match. Germline CDR1 and CDR2: MGHRA and YSYEKL. CDR3 residues: CASSGGLAGDIGSNEQFF. Partial CDR3 DNA: TGCGCCAGCAGCGGGGGACTAGCGGGAGATATCGGATCAAATGAG.

A word on this clone: The missing CDR3 end, 3 residues past where the read stops, is filled in from the germline J gene. The genes are TRBV5-1 and TRBJ2-1, with 14 bases aligning to TRBD2. V gave up 4 bases and J gave up 8 bases; unmatched junction bases: 8. The CDR3 runs to 16 residues. CDR1 and CDR2 (germline): SGHRS, YFSETQ. Here the CDR3 reads CASSNGLAGGGDEQFF. The CDR3 DNA, read in part, is TGCGCCAGCAGCAACGGACTAGCGGGAGGTGGGGATGAG.

This clone was picked up a small number of times. A much larger clonotype is one base distant, so this may be a read error. From the germline J gene comes the end of the CDR3, since the read stops 3 residues before it. Distinct nucleotide sequences in the sample also encode this CDR3. The gene calls are TRBV7-8 and TRBJ2-1; tentatively, D is TRBD1 (7 bases). The CDR3 totals 15 residues. Germline V lookup: CDR1 SGHVS, CDR2 FQNEAQ. Incomplete CDR3 DNA: TGCGCCAGCAGGGGGAGGAACAGGGTTTACAATGAG. Residues: CASRGRNRVYNE. The entire CDR3 protein reads CASRGRNRVYNEQFF.

This clone was detected ten times or more. The CDR3 is CASSLEGGRSAEAFF. The DNA read from the CDR3 is TGTGCCAGCAGCTTGGAGGGCGGGCGGTCCGCTGAA. This rearrangement joins TRBV5-4 to TRBJ1-1; no firm D call. The observed sequence ends 3 residues before the CDR3 terminus, with the missing tail filled in from the germline J gene. The CDR3 is made up of 15 amino acids. Germline CDR1 is SGHNT and CDR2 is YYREEE (reference sequence). Trimming stripped 0 bases from V and 6 bases from J, with 15 bases between.

In its sample, this clone was seen many times. The CDR3 is cut off 3 residues early in the read; its end comes from the germline J gene. The chain joins TRBV29-1 to TRBJ1-2, with 9 bases matching TRBD1. The CDR3 extends over 16 amino acids. Looked up from germline, CDR1 is SQVTM and CDR2 is ANQGSEA. The CDR3 sequence is CSVEISPGQGVEGYTF. The part of the CDR3 DNA that was read is TGCAGCGTTGAAATCTCTCCGGGACAGGGAGTAGAGGGC.

This clone was counted ten times or more. From the germline J gene comes the end of the CDR3, since the read stops 3 residues before it. V usage is TRBV4-2 and J usage is TRBJ2-7, with 10 bases fitting TRBD2. This CDR3 comprises 15 residues. J was trimmed by 1 base and V by 0 bases; bases with no gene match: 0. Germline V gene data show CDR1 as LGHNA and CDR2 as YNFKEQ. The DNA read from the CDR3 is TGTGCCAGCAGCCAAGAACTAGCGGGGTCCTACGAG. Protein sequence: CASSQELAGSYE. The complete CDR3 reads CASSQELAGSYEQYF.

This clone was seen ten or more times. Coverage ceases 3 residues before the CDR3 finishes, and the germline J gene fills in the end. The V call is TRBV18, the J call TRBJ2-2; 7 nucleotides line up with TRBD1. With V trimmed by 7 bases and J by 2 bases, 7 bases remained unmatched. The CDR3 totals 15 residues. CDR1 is KGHSH, CDR2 LQKENI, per germline. CDR3 protein: CASLFGTVNTGELFF. The CDR3 DNA, read in part, is TGTGCCAGCTTATTTGGGACAGTTAACACCGGGGAG.

Ten or more counts support this clone. The CDR3 end is not reached by the read, which stops 3 residues before it; the germline J gene fills it in. V and J are TRBV6-1 and TRBJ1-4, with 9 bases aligning to TRBD1. With 3 bases clipped from V and 10 bases from J, the junction kept 9 bases outside the gene matches. CDR1 MNHNS and CDR2 SASEGT come from the germline V gene. The CDR3 extends over 15 amino acids. Partial CDR3 DNA: TGTGCCAGCAGTGAGGCAGGACAGGGGCGGGGAAAA. It yields the protein CASSEAGQGRGK. The whole CDR3 sequence is CASSEAGQGRGKLFF.

This clone has at least ten counts. Coverage ceases 3 residues before the CDR3 finishes, and the germline J gene fills in the end. This chain connects TRBV5-1 to TRBJ1-2; D possibly corresponds to TRBD1 (5 bases). Germline-derived CDR1 and CDR2 are SGHRS and YFSETQ. V lost 0 bases and J 6 bases, leaving 12 bases between the germline ends. The CDR3 has 14 amino acids. Partial CDR3 DNA: TGCGCCAGCAGCTTGGGACAGAATTGGGATGGC. This gives the protein CASSLGQNWDG. The CDR3 in its entirety is CASSLGQNWDGYTF.

Many counts were recorded for this clone. Read sequence stops 3 residues before the CDR3 end, and the germline J gene provides the missing end. J is TRBJ1-2 and V is TRBV5-6; D not certain. The germline gives CDR1 SGHDT, CDR2 YYEEEE. The CDR3 runs to 14 residues. The CDR3 sequence is CASSRLTPETGYTF. The covered CDR3 bases are TGTGCCAGCAGCCGTCTCACGCCTGAGACAGGC.

This clone was recorded many times. The DNA ends 3 residues before the CDR3 does, and the rest of the CDR3 is filled in from the germline J gene. The chain is built from TRBV7-9 and TRBJ1-4; D possibly corresponds to TRBD1 (6 bases). V was pared by 5 bases and J by 10 bases, with 17 bases between. CDR1 is SEHNR and CDR2 is FQNEAQ in the germline V gene (reference sequence). This CDR3 has 14 residues. The CDR3 here is CASSPTQGIGKLFF. The covered CDR3 bases are TGTGCCAGCAGCCCAACCCAGGGGATCGGAAAA.

This clone has ten or more counts. The CDR3 goes on 3 residues after the read ends, and that part is filled in from the germline J gene. J is TRBJ1-1 and V is TRBV18; possibly TRBD1 for D (5 bases). The CDR3 is made up of 13 amino acids. CDR1 KGHSH and CDR2 LQKENI come from the germline V gene. V gave up 5 bases and J gave up 7 bases, with 14 bases separating them. Incomplete CDR3 DNA: TGTGCCAGCTCAGCATATCGGGGACTTGAA. Its translation is CASSAYRGLE. From start to end, the CDR3 is CASSAYRGLEAFF.